This T cell receptor (beta chain) was recovered during a study of blood T cell repertoires in COVID-19 (dated by TCRdb to between 2020 and 2021). Background on the whole study: Collaborator samples came from the United States, Italy and Spain and covered acute and convalescent phases of COVID-19. Sample metadata almost always included a de-identified subject ID, COVID-19 status, age in years and sex. The samples were drawn from the first 160 participants of the ongoing ImmuneRACE study and from roughly 1,300 subjects provided by 6 global collaborators. Deeply sampled blood TCRbeta repertoires from subjects exposed to, actively infected with, or recovered from COVID-19 were included in the dataset. The material from the prospective study consisted of cDNA or gDNA derived from T cells, B-cell-depleted T cells, or PBMCs. The repertoires were released in a freely available public database meant as a resource for research on the immune response to SARS-CoV-2. Where available, HLA class I and class II types were taken from metadata supplied by the sample provider and were not determined by assay-based typing.

The immunoSEQ Assay, a bias-controlled multiplex PCR, was used to amplify TCRbeta CDR3 regions from genomic DNA. The original pipeline was this. The number of nucleated cells in each sample was estimated by amplification of reference gene primers within the assay. Sequence reads were collapsed and filtered to measure the absolute abundance of every unique TCRbeta CDR3 rearrangement. For each sample, productive Simpson clonality was calculated as the square root of Simpson's diversity index across productive rearrangements. Drawn from immuneACCESS, this table holds only the in-frame rearrangements with V and J called that TCRdb kept. Clones are partly lost; checked studies trace under half to an unresolved V gene and leave the rest unexplained. D and trimming come from the DNA, and the V and J calls and clone size come from that table. The sample table shows roughly 250,000 clones, and 70% to 90% are seen once. 4% of the sample is held by the ten biggest clonotypes.

What the authors observed across the whole study: How much clinical and demographic metadata was included differed by source and by participant, and the metadata was provided uncurated.

Whole blood was collected in K2EDTA tubes by collaborating institutions according to the institutions' own protocols. For TCRbeta analysis, collaborator samples were shipped as frozen whole blood, as isolated PBMCs, or as DNA extracted from either sample type. Germline trimming: 4 bases from V, 8 bases from J; junction bases outside gene matches: 14. From its cysteine to its phenylalanine, the CDR3 spans 15 amino acids. Left in the record is the CDR3 DNA by itself, 45 bases read in frame from the first base. From a lookup of the germline V gene (reference sequence), CDR1 and CDR2 are SGHKS and YYEKEE. In this sample, this clone turned up a few times. The specificity of this receptor is unknown. Base-call qualities are not available, and no considerably larger clone is one nucleotide away.

Sequencing used peripheral blood. The chain links TRBV5-5 with TRBJ2-7, and TRBD2 aligns with 8 junction nucleotides. This clonotype was obtained from a middle-aged man with acute or convalescent COVID-19. The CDR3 here reads CASSNPGLELYKQYF. The sequence in DNA is TGTGCCAGCAGCAACCCGGGACTAGAGTTGTATAAGCAGTACTTC.